The rows below give T cell receptor beta chains drawn from one sample of a study of CD8 T cells in Susac syndrome. TCRdb analysed the immunoSEQ multiplex PCR reads with MiXCR anew, one entry per CDR3 protein. In the table there are about 130,000 distinct CDR3 sequences, over 90% of which are singletons. The sample taken for sequencing was CD4+ T cells from PBMCs. Source of these receptors: a human donor in good health. The conserved cysteine and the conserved F or W are not part of the CDR3 here. Fields, in order: CDR3 protein, J gene, V gene.

ASSSQGAMNTEAF,TRBJ1-1,TRBV28
ASRSYTEAF,TRBJ1-1,TRBV7-2
ASSHPVVFGNTIY,TRBJ1-3,TRBV3-1
SAIRGASEYEQY,TRBJ2-7,TRBV20-1
ASSLRQGANEKLF,TRBJ1-4,TRBV7-9
ASSLAGGNTEAF,TRBJ1-1,TRBV28
ASSLVGGRRNTEAF,TRBJ1-1,TRBV5-1
ASSLGTSGPYEQY,TRBJ2-7,TRBV3-1
ASSYVLAVRSSYNEQF,TRBJ2-1,TRBV6-2/TRBV6-3
ASSLASREADTQY,TRBJ2-3,TRBV5-1
ASSFIGSRYEQY,TRBJ2-7,TRBV12-3/TRBV12-4
ASSSGTVPTGANVLT,TRBJ2-6,TRBV28
ASSQTRPRY,TRBJ2-3,TRBV28
ASSLAWDTSYNEQF,TRBJ2-1,TRBV5-1
ASSQRSTDTQY,TRBJ2-3,TRBV3-1
ASSVTGRGEKLF,TRBJ1-4,TRBV9
ASSRGTDTQY,TRBJ2-3,TRBV11-2
SAIHGRDIQY,TRBJ2-4,TRBV20-1
ASSTRTETNEKLF,TRBJ1-4,TRBV5-4
SVGLRGFNTEAF,TRBJ1-1,TRBV29-1
ASSYTGLLETQY,TRBJ2-5,TRBV7-2
SAFLAGENEQY,TRBJ2-7,TRBV29-1
ASSTDSGWPGANVLT,TRBJ2-6,TRBV28
ASSYPRGSSYEQY,TRBJ2-7,TRBV28
ASSSLAGVPYNEQF,TRBJ2-1,TRBV27
ASCYSGQADTEAF,TRBJ1-1,TRBV5-1
AWMGGLAINEQF,TRBJ2-1,TRBV30
ASCWDRGTYNEQF,TRBJ2-1,TRBV12-3/TRBV12-4
SASGSRGLYEQY,TRBJ2-7,TRBV20-1
ASSQANQDTQY,TRBJ2-3,TRBV3-1
ASSPGHSTYTGELF,TRBJ2-2,TRBV3-1
ASSLRRKNTEAF,TRBJ1-1,TRBV7-2
ASARTSGIDEQY,TRBJ2-7,TRBV27
ASSFYGETQY,TRBJ2-5,TRBV7-2
ATKGQNTGELF,TRBJ2-2,TRBV24-1